This T cell receptor beta chain was observed in a study of T-cell memory formation after mild COVID-19. The sample holds many counts of this clonotype. TCRdb processed the 5' RACE reads anew with MiXCR; each CDR3 protein has one entry. The sample has roughly 110,000 distinct CDR3 sequences; 14% are singletons. CDR3 length: 16 residues. Trimming took off 1 base at V and 4 bases at J, with 14 bases between the two ends. Germline CDR1 MGHRA, CDR2 YSYEKL. The sequence came from a man aged 18-30 years who had mild COVID-19 (a few samples of this study predate the infection). Cell type and time point are not known. V and J are TRBV4-1 and TRBJ2-1, with a weak D call TRBD2 (6 bases). The sample comprised PBMCs or a T cell subset sorted from them (not recorded which). The CDR3 DNA reads TGCGCCAGCAGCCAAGGGTGGGGACTCTTATACAATGAGCAGTTCTTC. Its protein product is CASSQGWGLLYNEQFF.